What follows are 30 T cell receptor beta chains derived from one specimen sequenced in a study of regulatory T cells in long-lasting Graves disease. Arm-PCR with iRepertoire HTBI primers amplified the CDR3 regions for these TCR beta libraries. Using its own MiXCR run on the multiplex PCR reads, TCRdb lists one record per CDR3 protein. The repertoire includes about 470,000 distinct CDR3 sequences, about a sixth of them detected once, and 12% sits in the top ten. Time point denoted: newly diagnosed GD, antithyroid drugs for less than 3 months. Researchers made the TCR library from RNA that was extracted from PBMCs. These sequences were also reported in another study, on T cells in Graves' hyperthyroidism and ophthalmopathy.

The starting material was peripheral blood mononuclear cells (PBMCs), obtained at new diagnosis, from a patient treated with antithyroid drugs. The receptor set was obtained from a man in his forties with Graves disease.

This clonotype was detected ten times or more. This chain links TRBV7-9 with TRBJ2-7; 8 bases are a match to TRBD1. Germline CDR1 and CDR2: SEHNR and FQNEAQ (reference sequence). V shed 3 bases and J 3 bases; nucleotides not matched to a gene: 7. This CDR3 has 15 amino acids. For the CDR3, the DNA is TGTGCCAGCAGCTTCGGGACAGGAAGGAACTACGAGCAGTACTTC. Translated, it gives CASSFGTGRNYEQYF.

This clonotype was seen more than once but under ten times. A much larger clone differs from this one at a single base, so this may be a read error. This chain links TRBV20-1 with TRBJ2-7; 8 bases agree with TRBD2. The CDR3 is 14 residues long. Germline-derived CDR1 and CDR2 are DFQATT and SNEGSKA (reference sequence). The CDR3 DNA reads as TGCAGTGCTAGAGAACGGGAGGGCCCCTACGAGCGGTACTTC. Protein sequence: CSAREREGPYERYF.

The table lists this clonotype with many counts. This chain connects TRBV7-2 to TRBJ2-3; no firm D call. The germline V gene encodes CDR1 SGHTA and CDR2 FQGNSA. This CDR3 is 16 amino acids long. Trimming took off 4 bases at V and 3 bases at J, with 17 bases between the two ends. CDR3 loop: CASSSRMRRQTDTQYF. CDR3 coding DNA: TGTGCCAGCAGCTCGAGAATGCGGCGGCAAACAGATACGCAGTATTTT.

The genes are TRBV5-1 and TRBJ2-7; TRBD1 aligns across 9 bases. Germline CDR1 is SGHRS and CDR2 is YFSETQ. With 0 bases clipped from V and 7 bases from J, the junction kept 8 bases outside the gene matches. The CDR3 extends over 15 amino acids. DNA of the CDR3: TGCGCCAGCAGCTTGGCCGGGACAGGGCTCTATGAGCAGTACTTC. Its translation is CASSLAGTGLYEQYF. Based on the CDR3 plus reference TRBV5-1 and TRBJ2-7, the full variable domain is KAGVTQTPRYLIKTRGQQVTLSCSPISGHRSVSWYQQTPGQGLQFLFEYFSETQRNKGNFPGRFSGRQFSNSRSEMNVSTLELGDSALYLCASSLAGTGLYEQYFGPGTRLTVT.

This clonotype was counted a few times. This may stem from a read error, because a much larger clone lies one nucleotide away. This chain connects TRBV30 to TRBJ2-7, with D possibly TRBD2 on 6 matching bases. CDR3 length equals 14 residues. CDR1 and CDR2 from the germline V gene are GTSNPN and SVGIG (reference sequence). V was pared by 3 bases and J by 5 bases, with 17 bases between. As DNA, the CDR3 is TGTGCCTGGAGAAGGACGGGAGTACGGAACGAGCAGTACTTC. It translates to CAWRRTGVRNEQYF.

The CDR3 DNA reads TGTGCCAGCAGTTTAGCGAGGGGGCTAGCGGGAGGGCCCTCCTACGAGCAGTACTTC. As protein: CASSLARGLAGGPSYEQYF. The chain has TRBV12-3 or TRBV12-4 and TRBJ2-7; 12 positions match TRBD2. J gave up 0 bases and V 0 bases, and 9 bases lay outside the gene matches. This CDR3 has 19 residues.

The table lists this clonotype with many counts. This chain uses TRBV2 with TRBJ2-5; D is ambiguous. Looked up from germline, CDR1 is SNHLY and CDR2 is FYNNEI. The CDR3 has 14 residues. V was pared by 6 bases and J by 5 bases, with 16 bases between. CDR3 coding DNA: TGTGCCAGCAGCCGGTCTGTAGGGCCCGAGACCCAGTACTTC. This codes for CASSRSVGPETQYF. The full variable domain, its missing parts supplied by reference TRBV2 and TRBJ2-5, is EPEVTQTPSHQVTQMGQEVILRCVPISNHLYFYWYRQILGQKVEFLVSFYNNEISEKSEIFDDQFSVERPDGSNFTLKIRSTKLEDSAMYFCASSRSVGPETQYFGPGTRLLVL.

This clonotype was counted between two and nine times. The rearrangement joins TRBV6-4 to TRBJ2-1; TRBD1 matches at 11 bases. The V gene's germline CDR1 is MRHNA and CDR2 SNTAGT. CDR3 length: 16 residues. V trimming: 2 bases; J trimming: 7 bases; junction bases outside the gene matches: 7. The CDR3 here is CASSDVWGQGENEQFF. CDR3 nucleotides: TGTGCCAGCAGTGACGTTTGGGGACAGGGGGAGAATGAGCAGTTCTTC.

This clonotype was picked up many times. The genes are TRBV28 and TRBJ2-4; tentatively, D is TRBD2 (5 bases). V lost 6 bases to trimming and J lost 1 base, with 13 bases between them. The V gene's germline CDR1 is MDHEN and CDR2 SYDVKM. CDR3 length equals 15 residues. CDR3: CASSPPPSAKNIQYF. DNA of the CDR3: TGTGCCAGCAGCCCCCCCCCTAGCGCCAAAAACATTCAGTACTTC.

This clonotype has only a few counts. The CDR3 sequence: CASSRTSGASYEQYF. The CDR3 bases are TGTGCCAGCAGTCGCACTAGCGGGGCGTCCTACGAGCAGTACTTC. The V gene is TRBV6-1, the J gene TRBJ2-7, with 10 bases that match TRBD2. The CDR3 runs 15 residues. Germline CDR1 and CDR2: MNHNS and SASEGT. After removal of 5 bases from V and 1 base from J, the junction contained 5 bases not matched to a gene.

This clonotype has at least ten counts. The J gene is TRBJ2-3, the V gene TRBV2; 10 nucleotides align to TRBD1. The V gene's germline CDR1 is SNHLY and CDR2 FYNNEI. The CDR3 loop spans 15 amino acids. The J segment lost 3 bases and the V segment lost 6 bases, leaving 6 bases of the junction unmatched. The CDR3: CASRATGGRTDTQYF. The CDR3 coding sequence is TGTGCCAGCAGGGCGACAGGGGGCCGGACAGATACGCAGTATTTT. Variable domain in full (rest from reference TRBV2 and TRBJ2-3): EPEVTQTPSHQVTQMGQEVILRCVPISNHLYFYWYRQILGQKVEFLVSFYNNEISEKSEIFDDQFSVERPDGSNFTLKIRSTKLEDSAMYFCASRATGGRTDTQYFGPGTRLTVL.

For this clonotype: A much larger clone sits a single nucleotide away, making a read error possible. The rearrangement links TRBV15 to TRBJ2-1; 9 positions match TRBD1. The junction had 6 bases not matched to a gene; V was cut back by 5 bases and J by 10 bases. The CDR3 length is 13 residues. Germline loops: CDR1 LNHNV, CDR2 YYDKDF (reference sequence). The CDR3 DNA reads as TGTGCCACCAGCGGGGACAGGGAAGACGAGCAGTTCTTC. This translates into CATSGDREDEQFF.

The sample holds many counts of this clonotype. This rearrangement joins TRBV30 to TRBJ2-4, with D perhaps TRBD1 or TRBD2 (6 bases each). Germline CDR1 is GTSNPN and CDR2 is SVGIG (reference sequence). The CDR3 is 16 amino acids. V lost 2 bases and J 2 bases, leaving 16 bases between the germline ends. CDR3 DNA sequence: TGTGCCTGGAGTCCAAGGAGGGGGTCAACCAAAAACATTCAGTACTTC. The encoded protein is CAWSPRRGSTKNIQYF.

The sample holds many counts of this clonotype. The V call is TRBV29-1, the J call TRBJ2-7; the D gene is possibly TRBD2 (5 bases). From germline, CDR1 is SQVTM and CDR2 ANQGSEA. Trimming stripped 4 bases from V and 2 bases from J, with 9 bases between. This CDR3 has 12 amino acids. The DNA for the CDR3 is TGCAGCGTTGGAGGGAATACCTACGAGCAGTACTTC. This gives the protein CSVGGNTYEQYF.

This clonotype was seen at least ten times. J is TRBJ2-6 and V is TRBV2, with unresolved D. This CDR3 is 14 amino acids long. Trimming cost V 8 bases and J 4 bases, with 12 bases left between them. Germline CDR1 SNHLY, CDR2 FYNNEI. This CDR3 is CASFRASGANVLTF. For the CDR3, the DNA is TGTGCCAGCTTTAGGGCTTCAGGGGCCAACGTCCTGACTTTC. Using reference TRBV2 and TRBJ2-6 for the parts outside the CDR3, the full variable domain is EPEVTQTPSHQVTQMGQEVILRCVPISNHLYFYWYRQILGQKVEFLVSFYNNEISEKSEIFDDQFSVERPDGSNFTLKIRSTKLEDSAMYFCASFRASGANVLTFGAGSRLTVL.

The gene calls are TRBV7-3 and TRBJ2-5; no definite D call. CDR1 is SGHTA and CDR2 is FQGTGA in the germline V gene. The CDR3 has 15 residues. V gave up 1 base and J gave up 2 bases, with 11 bases separating them. CDR3 in DNA: TGTGCCAGCAGCTTAATGCCCGGCGGACAAGAGACCCAGTACTTC. It specifies CASSLMPGGQETQYF.

This clonotype came up a few times. This chain connects TRBV5-1 to TRBJ2-3, with 7 bases fitting TRBD2. The germline gives CDR1 SGHRS, CDR2 YFSETQ. V was pared by 4 bases and J by 3 bases, with 11 bases of the junction left unmatched. CDR3 length: 16 amino acids. The CDR3 DNA sequence: TGCGCCAGCAGCGGGCAACAGGCGGGAGTTACAGATACGCAGTATTTT. Translated, it gives CASSGQQAGVTDTQYF.

This clonotype has ten or more counts. The chain has TRBV7-9 and TRBJ2-1; 13 nucleotides line up with TRBD2. CDR1 and CDR2 from the germline V gene are SEHNR and FQNEAQ (reference sequence). The CDR3 is 15 residues long. J lost 10 bases, V lost 5 bases, and 8 bases had no gene match. The chain's CDR3 is CASSPVGLAGAEQFF. CDR3 bases: TGTGCCAGCAGCCCCGTTGGACTAGCGGGAGCCGAGCAGTTCTTC.

CDR3 amino acids: CASSSSTGGRGYTF. The CDR3 DNA is TGTGCCAGCAGTTCCTCGACAGGGGGCAGGGGCTACACCTTC. The chain uses TRBV28 and TRBJ1-2, with 10 bases that match TRBD1. The germline V gene has CDR1 MDHEN and CDR2 SYDVKM. The V gene end was trimmed by 4 bases and the J gene end by 8 bases; junction bases not matched to a gene: 7. CDR3 length: 14 amino acids.

This clonotype was seen at least ten times. The rearrangement links TRBV28 to TRBJ1-5; D ambiguous. Germline assignment: CDR1 MDHEN and CDR2 SYDVKM. The CDR3 has 12 residues. The V and J ends lost 7 bases and 0 bases respectively, with 4 bases between them. For the CDR3, the DNA is TGTGCCAGCACCGTTAGCAATCAGCCCCAGCATTTT. It is translated as CASTVSNQPQHF. Full variable domain (rest looked up from reference TRBV28 and TRBJ1-5): DVKVTQSSRYLVKRTGEKVFLECVQDMDHENMFWYRQDPGLGLRLIYFSYDVKMKEKGDIPEGYSVSREKKERFSLILESASTNQTSMYLCASTVSNQPQHFGDGTRLSIL.

As to this clonotype: Since a much larger clone is just one base distant, this may be a read error. The chain couples TRBV5-1 to TRBJ2-7; D call uncertain. Germline V CDR1 and CDR2: SGHRS, YFSETQ. CDR3 length equals 14 residues. This CDR3 reads CASSLAAVIDERYF. In nucleotides, the CDR3 is TGCGCCAGCAGCTTGGCGGCGGTTATTGACGAGCGGTACTTC.

Concerning this clonotype: A much larger clone lies one base from this, so it may be a read error. The CDR3 sequence is CASSFGRQGRYGYTF. The CDR3, as DNA: TGTGCCAGCAGTTTCGGCAGACAGGGTCGGTACGGCTACACCTTC. The chain employs TRBV12-3 or TRBV12-4 and TRBJ1-2; TRBD1 agrees at 7 bases. The length of the CDR3 is 15 residues. V lost 3 bases, J lost 8 bases, and 12 bases stayed unmatched.

This chain links TRBV27 with TRBJ1-2, with 9 bases identical to TRBD1. Trimming cost V 5 bases and J 3 bases; bases outside gene matches: 7. The germline CDR1 and CDR2 sequences are MNHEY and SMNVEV (reference sequence). The CDR3 has 15 amino acids. CDR3 sequence: CASSAAGTGYYGYTF. The DNA of the CDR3 is TGTGCCAGCAGTGCCGCCGGGACAGGGTACTATGGCTACACCTTC.

This clonotype has at least ten counts. The CDR3 DNA follows: TGTGCCTGGAGAAAGCGGGAGACCTACGAGCAGTACTTC. It is translated as CAWRKRETYEQYF. The chain combines TRBV30 with TRBJ2-7; 8 positions match TRBD2. The CDR3 loop spans 13 amino acids. In germline, CDR1 is GTSNPN, CDR2 SVGIG (reference sequence). V trimming: 3 bases; J trimming: 2 bases; junction bases outside the gene matches: 3.

This clonotype showed up many times. This chain connects TRBV2 to TRBJ2-4, with TRBD2 as a possible D gene (7 bases). The germline V gene has CDR1 SNHLY and CDR2 FYNNEI. V lost 7 bases to trimming and J lost 6 bases, with 19 bases between them. This CDR3 region has 15 residues. The CDR3 reads CASKEGGDTRNIQYF. In DNA form, the CDR3 reads TGTGCCAGCAAGGAGGGGGGGGATACTCGAAACATTCAGTACTTC.

The chain combines TRBV29-1 with TRBJ1-2; D unresolved. The CDR3 runs to 12 residues. V lost 4 bases and J lost 4, with 10 bases in between. Germline V lookup: CDR1 SQVTM, CDR2 ANQGSEA. The CDR3 DNA follows: TGCAGCGTTGCTCTTTTGGGCTATGGCTACACCTTC. Protein: CSVALLGYGYTF.

This clonotype was counted only a few times. The chain recombines TRBV4-1 with TRBJ2-7; the D call may be TRBD1 or TRBD2 (7 bases each). This CDR3 has 14 residues. Germline V CDR1 and CDR2: MGHRA, YSYEKL. Trimming left V 3 bases short and J 2 bases short, with 11 bases between. The CDR3 here is CASSQAGGAYEQYF. In DNA form, the CDR3 reads TGCGCCAGCAGCCAGGCAGGGGGGGCCTACGAGCAGTACTTC.

With respect to this clonotype: A read error may be the cause here, since a much bigger clone is one base away. The J gene is TRBJ2-1, the V gene TRBV24-1, with a possible D match to TRBD1 (5 bases). This CDR3 is built from 16 residues. Looked up from germline, CDR1 is KGHDR and CDR2 is SFDVKD. The CDR3 coding sequence is TGTGCCACCAGTGATCGACCAGGGCCTGTTCGCGATGAGAAGTTCTTC. It is translated as CATSDRPGPVRDEKFF.

Concerning this clonotype: This sequence is one base from a far larger clone and is likely a read error. The J gene is TRBJ1-5, the V gene TRBV5-1, with TRBD1 matching over 7 bases. CDR3 length equals 14 residues. CDR1 SGHRS and CDR2 YFSETQ come from the germline V gene. Written as DNA, the CDR3 is TGTGCCAGCAGCTCACAGGGGCCTTACCGGCCCCAGCATTTT. It translates to CASSSQGPYRPQHF.

The chain has TRBV25-1 and TRBJ1-4, with D tentatively TRBD1 (5 bases). CDR1 is MGHDK and CDR2 is SYGVNS in the germline V gene. Between the trimmed V and J ends, which lost 4 bases and 7 bases, there was a span of 7 bases. The CDR3 loop spans 12 amino acids. The CDR3 sequence: CASSGGGEKLFF. CDR3 bases: TGTGCCAGCAGTGGTGGGGGTGAAAAACTGTTTTTT.